This TCR beta chain stems from a study of T cell changes during pregnancy in multiple sclerosis (dated by TCRdb to about 2019). A note on the overall study: The study examined how the T cell repertoire changed over the course of pregnancy in women with multiple sclerosis.

Libraries were made using the immunoSEQ multiplex PCR assay. Here the immuneACCESS table is served through TCRdb, limited to in-frame sequences with V and J called. Missing clones are a known gap in these copies; in checked studies unresolved V genes cover under half, and the rest lacks a known reason. In all, the sample holds some 120,000 clones, and about 93% of those were seen once. The ten biggest clones cover less than 2% of the sample. Concerning this clone itself: What this receptor recognizes is not known. No qualities accompany the bases; no much larger clone lies one base away.

V gives up 2 bases and J gives up 2 bases, and the segment between their germline ends measures 14 bases. CDR1 and CDR2 are drawn from the germline V gene: MDHEN, SYDVKM. CDR3 length: 16 amino acids, cysteine to phenylalanine. Only the CDR3 DNA stays, 48 bases, in frame from base 1. The origin of this receptor is a female donor with multiple sclerosis, enrolled in a pregnancy study. The chain uses TRBV28 and TRBJ2-3; D gene: possibly TRBD1, on 5 matching bases. The sample was peripheral blood, taken in the third trimester of pregnancy. The CDR3 reads as follows: CASSLLSRAVTDTQYF. The DNA is as follows: TGTGCCAGCAGTTTACTGAGCAGGGCCGTCACAGATACGCAGTATTTT. Extended through the reference TRBV28 and TRBJ2-3 proteins, this CDR3 yields the full variable domain: DVKVTQSSRYLVKRTGEKVFLECVQDMDHENMFWYRQDPGLGLRLIYFSYDVKMKEKGDIPEGYSVSREKKERFSLILESASTNQTSMYLCASSLLSRAVTDTQYFGPGTRLTVL.